The clone carrying this TCR beta chain was observed a handful of times. Antigen specificity is unknown. The data are from a study of cytomegalovirus exposure and HLA in healthy donors. About the study: Early on, a data release was issued that held 80 million to 90 million unique TCRs from HLA-typed donors.

PCR employed 60 Vbeta and 13 Jbeta primers. Generated by immunoSEQ multiplex PCR, the TCRdb table keeps only in-frame clones and is missing some. The table records approximately 120,000 clones, roughly two thirds of them present only once. This CDR3 comprises 11 residues. From germline, CDR1 is SQVTM and CDR2 ANQGSEA. Trimming cost V 6 bases and J 0 bases, with 6 bases left between them. The study's findings and limits: When analyzed later, a missense DCLRE1C variant was found to be linked to TCR beta V- and J-gene trimming.

The chain employs TRBV29-1 and TRBJ2-7; D gene ambiguous. Specimen: PBMCs. The source of this sequence is a man aged 35 to 55 in good health and CMV-seronegative. CDR3 sequence (DNA): TGCAGCGTACGCGCCTCCTACGAGCAGTACTTC. Residues: CSVRASYEQYF.